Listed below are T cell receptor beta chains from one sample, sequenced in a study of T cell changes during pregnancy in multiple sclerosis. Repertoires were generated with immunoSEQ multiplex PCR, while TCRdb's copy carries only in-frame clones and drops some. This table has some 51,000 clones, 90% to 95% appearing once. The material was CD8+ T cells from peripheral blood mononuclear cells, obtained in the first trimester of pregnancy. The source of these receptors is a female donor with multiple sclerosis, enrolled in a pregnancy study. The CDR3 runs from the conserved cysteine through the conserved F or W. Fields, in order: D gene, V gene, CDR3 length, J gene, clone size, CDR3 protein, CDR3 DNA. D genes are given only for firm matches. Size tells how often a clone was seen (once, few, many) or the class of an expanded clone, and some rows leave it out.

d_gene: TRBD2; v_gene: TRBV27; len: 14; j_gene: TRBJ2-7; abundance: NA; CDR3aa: CASTQLAGGHEQYF; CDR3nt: TGTGCCAGCACCCAACTAGCGGGAGGCCACGAGCAGTACTTC
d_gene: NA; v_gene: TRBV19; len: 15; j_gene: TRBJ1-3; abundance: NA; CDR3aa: CASSIVVSPADTIYF; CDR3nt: TGTGCCAGTAGTATTGTGGTCAGTCCCGCGGACACCATATATTTT
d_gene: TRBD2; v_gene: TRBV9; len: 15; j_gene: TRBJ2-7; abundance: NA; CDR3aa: CASSATGTSNDEQYF; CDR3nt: TGTGCCAGCAGCGCTACGGGGACTAGCAACGACGAGCAGTACTTC
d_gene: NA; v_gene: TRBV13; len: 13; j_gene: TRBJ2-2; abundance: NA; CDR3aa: CASTGRVPGELFF; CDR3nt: TGTGCCAGCACTGGGAGAGTTCCCGGGGAGCTGTTTTTT
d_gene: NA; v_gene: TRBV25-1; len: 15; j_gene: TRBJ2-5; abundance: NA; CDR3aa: CASSAKGQSGETQYF; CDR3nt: TGTGCCAGCAGTGCGAAAGGACAGTCGGGAGAGACCCAGTACTTC
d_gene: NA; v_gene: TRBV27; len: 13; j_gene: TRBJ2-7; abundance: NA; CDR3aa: CASSVTENYEQYF; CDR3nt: TGTGCCAGCAGCGTGACAGAGAATTACGAGCAGTACTTC
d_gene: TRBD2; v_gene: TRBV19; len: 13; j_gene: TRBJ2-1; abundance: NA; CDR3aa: CASSQTSGIEQFF; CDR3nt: TGTGCCAGTAGCCAGACTAGCGGGATTGAGCAGTTCTTC
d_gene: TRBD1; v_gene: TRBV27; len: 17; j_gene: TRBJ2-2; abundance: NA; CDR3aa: CASSQDRGRFDTGELFF; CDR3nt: TGTGCCAGCAGTCAAGACAGGGGAAGATTTGACACCGGGGAGCTGTTTTTT
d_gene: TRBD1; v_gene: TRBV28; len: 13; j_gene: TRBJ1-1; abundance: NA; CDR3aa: CASSLSRGTEAFF; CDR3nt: TGTGCCAGCAGTTTATCCAGGGGGACTGAAGCTTTCTTT
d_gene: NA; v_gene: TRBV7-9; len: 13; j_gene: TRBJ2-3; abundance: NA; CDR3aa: CASSSRTTDTQYF; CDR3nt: TGTGCCAGCAGCTCCCGGACTACAGATACGCAGTATTTT
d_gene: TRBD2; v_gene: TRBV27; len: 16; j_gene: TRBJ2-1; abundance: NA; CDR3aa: CASRPLAGFMDNEQFF; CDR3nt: TGTGCCAGCAGGCCCCTAGCGGGGTTTATGGACAATGAGCAGTTCTTC
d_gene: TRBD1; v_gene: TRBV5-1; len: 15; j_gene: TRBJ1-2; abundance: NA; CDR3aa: CASSLDRELNYGYTF; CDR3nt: TGCGCCAGCAGCCTGGACAGGGAGCTTAACTATGGCTACACCTTC
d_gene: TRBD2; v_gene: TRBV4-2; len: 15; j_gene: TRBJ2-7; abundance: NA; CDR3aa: CASSQGAGEAYEQYF; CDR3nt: TGTGCCAGCAGCCAAGGGGCGGGAGAGGCCTACGAGCAGTACTTC
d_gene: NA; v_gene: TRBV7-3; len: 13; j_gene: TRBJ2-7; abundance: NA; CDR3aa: CASSHGGRNEQYF; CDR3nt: TGTGCCAGCAGCCACGGAGGGCGGAACGAGCAGTACTTC
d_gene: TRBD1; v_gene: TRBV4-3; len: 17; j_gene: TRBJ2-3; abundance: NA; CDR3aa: CASSQDPGTGGGDTQYF; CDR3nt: TGCGCCAGCAGCCAAGATCCCGGGACAGGGGGTGGAGATACGCAGTATTTT
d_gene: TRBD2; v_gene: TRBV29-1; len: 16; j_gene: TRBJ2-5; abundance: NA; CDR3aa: CSVEDSLAGGPETQYF; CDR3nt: TGCAGCGTTGAAGATTCACTAGCGGGAGGCCCCGAGACCCAGTACTTC
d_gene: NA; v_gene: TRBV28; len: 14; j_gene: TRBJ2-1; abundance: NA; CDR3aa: CASSRGNPYNEQFF; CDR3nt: TGTGCCAGCAGTCGCGGGAACCCCTACAATGAGCAGTTCTTC
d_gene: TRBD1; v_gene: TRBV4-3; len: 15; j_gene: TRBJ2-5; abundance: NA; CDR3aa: CASSQGTGRQETQYF; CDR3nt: TGCGCCAGCAGCCAAGGGACAGGGCGACAAGAGACCCAGTACTTC
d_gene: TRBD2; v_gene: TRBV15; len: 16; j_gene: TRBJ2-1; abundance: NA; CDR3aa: CATSREGRGDVNEQFF; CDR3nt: TGTGCCACCAGCAGAGAAGGGCGGGGGGACGTCAATGAGCAGTTCTTC
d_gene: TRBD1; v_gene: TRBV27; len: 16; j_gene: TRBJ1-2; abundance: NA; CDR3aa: CASSPGTDILNYGYTF; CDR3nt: TGTGCCAGCAGTCCCGGGACAGATATTCTTAACTATGGCTACACCTTC
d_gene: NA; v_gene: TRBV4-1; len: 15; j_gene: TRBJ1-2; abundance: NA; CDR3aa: CASSHRFGRNYGYTF; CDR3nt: TGCGCCAGCAGCCACAGATTTGGGAGAAACTATGGCTACACCTTC
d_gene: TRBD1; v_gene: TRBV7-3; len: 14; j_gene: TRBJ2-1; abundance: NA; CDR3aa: CASSLGQGHNEQFF; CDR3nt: TGTGCCAGCAGCTTGGGACAGGGTCACAATGAGCAGTTCTTC
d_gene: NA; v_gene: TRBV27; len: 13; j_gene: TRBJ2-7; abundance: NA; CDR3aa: CASSPGLSYEQYF; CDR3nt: TGTGCCAGCAGTCCCGGTCTCTCCTACGAGCAGTACTTC
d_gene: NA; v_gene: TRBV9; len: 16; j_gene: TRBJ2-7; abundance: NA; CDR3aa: CASSVDAGSVSYEQYF; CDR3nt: TGTGCCAGCAGCGTAGATGCAGGGTCGGTATCCTACGAGCAGTACTTC
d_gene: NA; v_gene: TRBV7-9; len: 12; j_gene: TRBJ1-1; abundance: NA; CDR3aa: CASSYGNTEAFF; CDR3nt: TGTGCCAGCAGCTACGGGAACACTGAAGCTTTCTTT
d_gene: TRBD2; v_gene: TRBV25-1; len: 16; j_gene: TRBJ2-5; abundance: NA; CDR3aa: CASSAQRGGLGETQYF; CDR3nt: TGTGCCAGCAGTGCACAGCGGGGGGGCCTGGGAGAGACCCAGTACTTC
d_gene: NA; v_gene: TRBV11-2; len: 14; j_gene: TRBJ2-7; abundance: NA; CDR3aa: CASSLGTATYEQYF; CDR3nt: TGTGCCAGCAGCTTAGGGACAGCCACCTACGAGCAGTACTTC
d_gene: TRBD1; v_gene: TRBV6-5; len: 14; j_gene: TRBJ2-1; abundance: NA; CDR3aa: CASSYQGASNEQFF; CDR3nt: TGTGCCAGCAGTTATCAGGGGGCTAGCAATGAGCAGTTCTTC
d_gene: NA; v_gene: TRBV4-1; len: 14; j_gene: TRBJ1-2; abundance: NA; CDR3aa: CASSPVQGNYGYTF; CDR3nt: TGCGCCAGCAGCCCAGTCCAGGGGAACTATGGCTACACCTTC
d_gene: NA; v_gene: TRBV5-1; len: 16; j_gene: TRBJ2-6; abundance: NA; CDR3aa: CASSHYEGSGANVLTF; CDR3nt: TGCGCCAGCAGCCATTATGAGGGCTCTGGGGCCAACGTCCTGACTTTC
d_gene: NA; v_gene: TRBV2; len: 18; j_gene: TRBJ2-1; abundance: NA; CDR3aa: CASSQRGDENSSYNEQFF; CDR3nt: TGTGCCAGCAGCCAAAGGGGCGACGAAAATAGCTCCTACAATGAGCAGTTCTTC
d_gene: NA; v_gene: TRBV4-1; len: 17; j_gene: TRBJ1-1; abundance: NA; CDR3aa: CASSQGEGTFMNTEAFF; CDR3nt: TGCGCCAGCAGCCAAGGGGAGGGCACCTTTATGAACACTGAAGCTTTCTTT
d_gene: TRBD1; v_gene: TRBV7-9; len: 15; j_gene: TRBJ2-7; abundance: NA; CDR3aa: CASSSTGALLDEQYF; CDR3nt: TGTGCCAGCAGCTCAACAGGGGCGCTTTTGGACGAGCAGTACTTC
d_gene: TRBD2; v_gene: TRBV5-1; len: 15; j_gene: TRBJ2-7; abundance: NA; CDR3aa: CASSPPGLAAYEQYF; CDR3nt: TGCGCCAGCAGCCCGCCGGGACTAGCTGCCTACGAGCAGTACTTC
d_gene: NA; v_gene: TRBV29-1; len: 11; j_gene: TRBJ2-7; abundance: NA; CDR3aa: CSVRTGYEQYF; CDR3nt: TGCAGCGTTCGAACAGGTTACGAGCAGTACTTC
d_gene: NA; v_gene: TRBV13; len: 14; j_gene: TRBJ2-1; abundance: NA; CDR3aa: CASSLAGSVNEQFF; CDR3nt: TGTGCCAGCAGCTTAGCTGGTAGTGTAAATGAGCAGTTCTTC
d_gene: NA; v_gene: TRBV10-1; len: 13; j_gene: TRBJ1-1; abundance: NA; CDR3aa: CASSDPDSTEAFF; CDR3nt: TGCGCCAGCAGTGACCCGGACAGTACTGAAGCTTTCTTT
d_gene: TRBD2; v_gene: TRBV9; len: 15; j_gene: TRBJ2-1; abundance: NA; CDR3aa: CASSVEAGGYNEQFF; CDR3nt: TGTGCCAGCAGCGTAGAAGCGGGGGGATACAATGAGCAGTTCTTC
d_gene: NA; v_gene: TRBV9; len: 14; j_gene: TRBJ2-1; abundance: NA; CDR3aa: CASSEDGINNEQFF; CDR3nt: TGTGCCAGCAGCGAAGACGGGATAAACAATGAGCAGTTCTTC
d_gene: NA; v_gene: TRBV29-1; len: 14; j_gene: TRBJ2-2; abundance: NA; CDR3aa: CSVEQGYRTGELFF; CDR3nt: TGCAGCGTTGAACAGGGGTATCGGACCGGGGAGCTGTTTTTT
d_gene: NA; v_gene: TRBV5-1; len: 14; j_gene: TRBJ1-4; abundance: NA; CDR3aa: CASSWTTTNEKLFF; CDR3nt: TGCGCCAGCAGCTGGACAACAACTAATGAAAAACTGTTTTTT
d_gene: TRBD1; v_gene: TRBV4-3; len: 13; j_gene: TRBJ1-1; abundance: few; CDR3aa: CASSPGTGFEAFF; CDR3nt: TGCGCCAGCAGTCCCGGGACAGGGTTTGAAGCTTTCTTT
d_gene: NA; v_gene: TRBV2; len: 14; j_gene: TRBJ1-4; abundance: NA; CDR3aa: CASSEWSTAEKLFF; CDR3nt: TGTGCCAGCAGTGAATGGTCAACCGCGGAAAAACTGTTTTTT
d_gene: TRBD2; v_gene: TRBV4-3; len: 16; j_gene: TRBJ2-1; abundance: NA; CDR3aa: CASSQVDLAGVNEQFF; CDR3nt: TGCGCCAGCAGCCAAGTGGATCTAGCGGGGGTCAATGAGCAGTTCTTC
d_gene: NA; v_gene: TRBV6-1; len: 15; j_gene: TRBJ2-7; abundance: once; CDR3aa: CASKILRDFPYEQYF; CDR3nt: TGTGCCAGCAAAATCCTCCGCGACTTCCCCTACGAGCAGTACTTC
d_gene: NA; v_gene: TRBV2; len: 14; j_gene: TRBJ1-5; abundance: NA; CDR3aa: CASSEHRTNQPQHF; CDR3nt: TGTGCCAGCAGTGAACACAGGACCAATCAGCCCCAGCATTTT
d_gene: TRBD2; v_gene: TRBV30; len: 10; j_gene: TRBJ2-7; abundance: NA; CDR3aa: CAWGTSEQYF; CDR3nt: TGTGCCTGGGGGACTAGCGAGCAGTACTTC
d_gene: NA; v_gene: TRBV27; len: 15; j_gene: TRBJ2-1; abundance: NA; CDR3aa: CASRDSGTLYNEQFF; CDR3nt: TGTGCCAGCAGGGACTCCGGGACTCTCTACAATGAGCAGTTCTTC
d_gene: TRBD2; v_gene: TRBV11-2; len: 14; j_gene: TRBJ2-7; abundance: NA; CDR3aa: CASSLGGGVYEQYF; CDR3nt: TGTGCCAGCAGCTTGGGCGGGGGAGTCTACGAGCAGTACTTC
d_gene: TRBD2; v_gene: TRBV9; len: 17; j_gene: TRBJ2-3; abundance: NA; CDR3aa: CASSGGLAGGPTDTQYF; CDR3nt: TGTGCCAGCAGCGGTGGACTAGCGGGGGGCCCCACAGATACGCAGTATTTT
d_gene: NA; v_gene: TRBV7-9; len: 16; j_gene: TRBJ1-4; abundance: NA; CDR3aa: CASSSDSLNGNEKLFF; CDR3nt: TGTGCCAGCAGCTCGGACAGCCTCAACGGTAATGAAAAACTGTTTTTT
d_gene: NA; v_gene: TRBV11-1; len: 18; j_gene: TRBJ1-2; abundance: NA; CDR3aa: CASSAGTLTRGNDYGYTF; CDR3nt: TGTGCCAGCAGCGCCGGGACTTTGACTCGGGGGAACGACTATGGCTACACCTTC
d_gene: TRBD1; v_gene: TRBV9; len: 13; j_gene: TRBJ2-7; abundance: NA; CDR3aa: CASSTGQGREQYF; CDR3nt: TGTGCCAGCAGCACGGGACAGGGCCGCGAGCAGTACTTC
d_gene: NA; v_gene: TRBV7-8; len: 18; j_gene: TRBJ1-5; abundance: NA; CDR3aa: CASSRAGQGPVSNQPQHF; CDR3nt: TGTGCCAGCAGTAGGGCGGGGCAGGGACCAGTGAGCAATCAGCCCCAGCATTTT
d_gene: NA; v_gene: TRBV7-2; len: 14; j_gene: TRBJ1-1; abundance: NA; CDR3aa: CASSPSASHPEAFF; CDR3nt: TGTGCCAGCAGCCCTAGCGCCAGCCACCCTGAAGCTTTCTTT